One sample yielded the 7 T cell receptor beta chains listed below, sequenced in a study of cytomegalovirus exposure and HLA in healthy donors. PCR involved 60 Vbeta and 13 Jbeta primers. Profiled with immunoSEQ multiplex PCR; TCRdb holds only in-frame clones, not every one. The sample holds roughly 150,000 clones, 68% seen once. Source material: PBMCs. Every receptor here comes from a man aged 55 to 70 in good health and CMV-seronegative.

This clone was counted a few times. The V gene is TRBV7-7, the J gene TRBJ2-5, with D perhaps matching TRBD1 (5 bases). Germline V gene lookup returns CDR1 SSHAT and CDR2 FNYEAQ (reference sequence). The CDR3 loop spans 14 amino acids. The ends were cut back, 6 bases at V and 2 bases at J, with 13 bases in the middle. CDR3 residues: CASSLRSGQETQYF. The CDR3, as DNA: TGTGCCAGCAGTTTAAGATCAGGGCAAGAGACCCAGTACTTC. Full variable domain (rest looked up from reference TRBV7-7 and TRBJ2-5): GAGVSQSPRYKVTKRGQDVTLRCDPISSHATLYWYQQALGQGPEFLTYFNYEAQPDKSGLPSDRFSAERPEGSISTLTIQRTEQRDSAMYRCASSLRSGQETQYFGPGTRLLVL.

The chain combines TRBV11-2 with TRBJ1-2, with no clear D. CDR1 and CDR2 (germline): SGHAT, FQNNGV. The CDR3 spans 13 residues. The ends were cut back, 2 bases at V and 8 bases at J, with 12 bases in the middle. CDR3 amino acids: CASSLMPGGGYTF. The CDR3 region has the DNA TGTGCCAGCAGCTTAATGCCTGGAGGGGGCTACACCTTC.

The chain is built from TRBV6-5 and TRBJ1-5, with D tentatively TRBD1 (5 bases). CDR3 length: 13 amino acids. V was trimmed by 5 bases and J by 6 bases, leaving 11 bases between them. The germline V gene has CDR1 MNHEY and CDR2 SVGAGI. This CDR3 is CASSQTTVQPQHF. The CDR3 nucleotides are TGTGCCAGCAGTCAAACGACAGTTCAGCCCCAGCATTTT.

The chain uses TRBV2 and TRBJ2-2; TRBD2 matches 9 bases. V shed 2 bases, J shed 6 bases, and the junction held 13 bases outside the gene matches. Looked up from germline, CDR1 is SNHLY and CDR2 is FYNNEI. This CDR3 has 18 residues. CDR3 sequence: CASSERLAGSWSAGELFF. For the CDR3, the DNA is TGTGCCAGCAGTGAAAGGCTAGCGGGAAGTTGGTCCGCCGGGGAGCTGTTTTTT.

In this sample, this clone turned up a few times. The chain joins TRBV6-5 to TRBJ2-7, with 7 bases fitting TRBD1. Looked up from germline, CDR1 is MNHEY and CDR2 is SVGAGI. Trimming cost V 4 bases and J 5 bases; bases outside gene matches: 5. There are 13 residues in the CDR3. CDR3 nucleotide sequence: TGTGCCAGCAGTTCGACAGGGACGAACGAGCAGTACTTC. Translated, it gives CASSSTGTNEQYF.

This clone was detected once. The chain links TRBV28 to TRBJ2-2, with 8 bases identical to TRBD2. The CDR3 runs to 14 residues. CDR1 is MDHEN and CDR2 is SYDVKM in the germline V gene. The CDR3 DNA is TGTGGCTCGGGGGGGCTGCCGAACACCGGGGAGCTGTTTTTT. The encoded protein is CGSGGLPNTGELFF.

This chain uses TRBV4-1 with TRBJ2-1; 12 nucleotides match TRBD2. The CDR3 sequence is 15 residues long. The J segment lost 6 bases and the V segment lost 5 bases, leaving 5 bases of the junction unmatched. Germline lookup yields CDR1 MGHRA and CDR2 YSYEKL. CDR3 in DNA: TGCGCCAGCAGCATAGGGACTAGCGGGTTCAATGAGCAGTTCTTC. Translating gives CASSIGTSGFNEQFF.